Below are 18 T cell receptor beta chains sequenced from a single sample in a study of regulatory T cells in long-lasting Graves disease. Arm-PCR of CDR3 regions and iRepertoire HTBI primers were used to build TCR beta libraries. Each CDR3 protein gets one entry after TCRdb re-called the multiplex PCR reads with MiXCR. The sample yields about 430,000 distinct CDR3 sequences, 15% seen once. Sample time point: newly diagnosed GD, antithyroid drugs for less than 3 months. Generation of the TCR library employed RNA extracted from PBMCs. These data also featured in a second study, about T cells in Graves' hyperthyroidism and ophthalmopathy.

The material sequenced was peripheral blood mononuclear cells (PBMCs), taken at new diagnosis, from a patient treated with antithyroid drugs. These receptors all come from a woman in her forties with Graves disease.

This clonotype has only a few counts. Here the CDR3 DNA reads TGTGCCAGCAGTTTCTGGACTAGCGGACAAGAGACCCAGTACTTC. Translating gives CASSFWTSGQETQYF. J is TRBJ2-5 and V is TRBV12-3 or TRBV12-4; 10 positions match TRBD2. The CDR3 spans 15 residues. Germline trimming cut 3 bases from V and 2 bases from J; bases unmatched to any gene: 3.

This clonotype has just a few counts. V and J are TRBV5-6 and TRBJ2-6; the D is unclear. The CDR3 consists of 17 residues. Germline assignment: CDR1 SGHDT and CDR2 YYEEEE. The V end was cut by 2 bases, the J end by 1 base, with 13 bases between. As DNA, the CDR3 is TGTGCCAGCAGCTTCGAAGTCTCCTTTTCTGGGGCCAACGTCCTGACTTTC. Amino acids: CASSFEVSFSGANVLTF.

This chain uses TRBV12-3 or TRBV12-4 with TRBJ2-7; tentatively, D is TRBD1 or TRBD2 (5 bases each). The V end was cut by 6 bases, the J end by 6 bases, with 21 bases between. This CDR3 has 15 amino acids. CDR3 sequence (DNA): TGTGCCAGCAGCACAATTTCAGGTGGGGGAGTCGAGCAGTACTTC. Amino acids: CASSTISGGGVEQYF.

This clonotype has ten or more counts. V is TRBV5-1 and J is TRBJ1-1; D perhaps matches TRBD1 (5 bases). V was cut by 2 bases and J by 2 bases, with 13 bases left in between. CDR1 is SGHRS, CDR2 YFSETQ, per germline. The CDR3 contains 15 residues. The CDR3 spells CASSFITTANTEAFF. The CDR3 bases are TGCGCCAGCAGCTTTATAACGACAGCTAACACTGAAGCTTTCTTT.

The rearrangement links TRBV7-9 to TRBJ1-1, with 7 bases that match TRBD1. There are 15 residues in the CDR3. V gave up 3 bases and J gave up 5 bases; unmatched junction bases: 9. Germline V gene lookup returns CDR1 SEHNR and CDR2 FQNEAQ (reference sequence). The chain's CDR3 is CASSFPTGRTTEAFF. DNA for the CDR3: TGTGCCAGCAGCTTCCCGACAGGGCGTACGACTGAAGCTTTCTTT.

This clonotype was detected a few times. This rearrangement joins TRBV24-1 to TRBJ1-1, with 12 bases matching TRBD1. J was trimmed by 8 bases and V by 4 bases; bases with no gene match: 7. This CDR3 has 15 residues. The germline V gene encodes CDR1 KGHDR and CDR2 SFDVKD. The CDR3 DNA reads as TGTGCCACCAGTGAGGGGGGACAGGGGGCCCCCGAAGCTTTCTTT. Its translation is CATSEGGQGAPEAFF.

This clonotype was seen at least ten times. The V gene is TRBV29-1, the J gene TRBJ2-1; 7 bases align to TRBD2. The CDR3 is made up of 17 amino acids. The junction had 13 bases not matched to a gene; V was cut back by 4 bases and J by 1 base. The germline V gene has CDR1 SQVTM and CDR2 ANQGSEA. The CDR3 sequence: CSVVRVVGLGSYNEQFF. The CDR3 DNA reads TGCAGCGTTGTAAGGGTGGTTGGACTAGGGTCCTACAATGAGCAGTTCTTC.

The table lists this clonotype with many counts. DNA of the CDR3: TGCAGTGCTGCCCCGGGCGGGAGCTATGAGCAGTTCTTC. As protein: CSAAPGGSYEQFF. The chain couples TRBV20-1 to TRBJ2-1; TRBD2 aligns across 7 bases. The CDR3 has 13 residues. J gave up 8 bases and V 5 bases, and 9 bases lay outside the gene matches. Germline CDR1 is DFQATT and CDR2 is SNEGSKA (reference sequence).

The chain joins TRBV9 to TRBJ2-2; TRBD2 aligns across 7 bases. The germline V gene has CDR1 SGDLS and CDR2 YYNGEE. The CDR3 is made up of 15 amino acids. J lost 4 bases, V lost 0 bases, and 3 bases had no gene match. CDR3 loop: CASSVEGLSTGELFF. The CDR3 bases are TGTGCCAGCAGCGTAGAGGGACTAAGCACCGGGGAGCTGTTTTTT. The full variable domain, completed using reference TRBV9 and TRBJ2-2, is DSGVTQTPKHLITATGQRVTLRCSPRSGDLSVYWYQQSLDQGLQFLIQYYNGEERAKGNILERFSAQQFPDLHSELNLSSLELGDSALYFCASSVEGLSTGELFFGEGSRLTVL.

The V gene is TRBV10-2, the J gene TRBJ2-2; no clear D gene. There are 13 residues in the CDR3. CDR1 is WSHSY and CDR2 is SAAADI in the germline V gene. V lost 6 bases and J lost 3, with 8 bases in between. The CDR3 DNA reads TGCGCCAGCAGACCTCCCGACACCGGGGAGCTGTTTTTT. Translation: CASRPPDTGELFF.

This clonotype was seen ten or more times. The genes are TRBV6-1 and TRBJ2-6; D gene ambiguous. CDR1 and CDR2 from the germline V gene are MNHNS and SASEGT. The CDR3 length is 13 residues. The V gene lost 5 bases and the J gene lost 2 bases, with 4 bases spanning the gap. CDR3 protein: CASSHTGANVLTF. The CDR3 DNA sequence: TGTGCCAGCAGTCACACTGGGGCCAACGTCCTGACTTTC.

At least ten counts were recorded for this clonotype. This chain links TRBV5-1 with TRBJ2-1, with 9 bases fitting TRBD2. With 3 bases clipped from V and 3 bases from J, the junction kept 7 bases outside the gene matches. The CDR3 is made up of 16 amino acids. The germline V gene has CDR1 SGHRS and CDR2 YFSETQ. CDR3 sequence reads: CASSSISGSDYNEQFF. The CDR3 DNA sequence: TGCGCCAGCAGCTCTATTAGCGGGAGCGACTACAATGAGCAGTTCTTC.

This clonotype was seen at least ten times. The rearrangement joins TRBV3-1 to TRBJ2-5; D unclear. The CDR3 length is 12 residues. The germline V gene encodes CDR1 LGHDT and CDR2 YNNKEL (reference sequence). Trimming removed 3 bases at V and 5 bases at J, with 7 bases between. The CDR3 DNA follows: TGTGCCAGCAGCCACCCAGCGGAGACCCAGTACTTC. This sequence encodes CASSHPAETQYF.

At least ten counts were recorded for this clonotype. This chain joins TRBV18 and TRBJ2-5; possibly TRBD1 for D (5 bases). V was shortened by 6 bases and J by 7 bases, with 18 bases between the two germline ends. CDR1 is KGHSH and CDR2 is LQKENI in the germline V gene. The CDR3 contains 14 residues. CDR3 residues: CASSPGSIGGTQYF. The CDR3 nucleotides read TGTGCCAGCTCGCCAGGGTCTATCGGCGGGACCCAGTACTTC.

This clonotype was found a few times. V is TRBV9 and J is TRBJ2-1, with TRBD1 as a possible D gene (6 bases). Trimming pared 4 bases from V and 8 bases from J, leaving 10 bases between. The CDR3 runs to 12 residues. Germline V CDR1 and CDR2: SGDLS, YYNGEE. The CDR3 here is CASSLGAYEQFF. The CDR3 DNA reads as TGTGCCAGCAGCTTGGGGGCGTATGAGCAGTTCTTC.

This clonotype occurred many times. V and J are TRBV24-1 and TRBJ2-3; TRBD2 matches at 8 bases. V was clipped by 1 base and J by 3 bases; unmatched bases: 11. The CDR3 is 18 residues long. The germline V gene has CDR1 KGHDR and CDR2 SFDVKD. CDR3 region: CATSDFRASGSGTDTQYF. CDR3 coding DNA: TGTGCCACCAGTGATTTCAGGGCCAGCGGGAGCGGGACAGATACGCAGTATTTT.

The rearrangement joins TRBV30 to TRBJ1-3; D gene unclear. Trimming stripped 4 bases from V and 2 bases from J, with 3 bases between. CDR1 GTSNPN and CDR2 SVGIG come from the germline V gene (reference sequence). This CDR3 spans 11 amino acids. CDR3 nucleotides: TGTGCCTGGAAGACTGGAAACACCATATATTTT. This codes for CAWKTGNTIYF.

On this clonotype: The junction and the germline gene differ at one end; a read error may be behind it. The CDR3 loop is CASSPGLNTEASF. The CDR3 region has the DNA TGTGCCAGCTCACCTGGTCTGAACACTGAAGCTTCCTTT. This chain connects TRBV18 to TRBJ1-1, with D uncertain. In germline, CDR1 is KGHSH, CDR2 LQKENI. There are 13 residues in the CDR3.